Shown below are 27 T cell receptor beta chains from a single sample sequenced in a study of blood T cell repertoires in COVID-19 (dated by TCRdb to 2018 to 2020). The library was generated by the immunoSEQ multiplex PCR assay. TCRdb stores this immuneACCESS table with in-frame sequences only. Part of the clones is absent; in the studies checked, under half of the shortfall reflects unresolved V genes, and no reason is known for the rest. The sample table contains approximately 260,000 clones; only one count was recorded for approximately 87% of them. The top ten clones comprise roughly 4.6% of the sample. The sample was peripheral blood. All receptors come from a man in his 60s who had recovered from COVID-19.

V is TRBV5-1 and J is TRBJ1-3, with TRBD1 matching 9 bases. With 3 bases clipped from V and 4 bases from J, the junction kept 5 bases outside the gene matches. From germline, CDR1 is SGHRS and CDR2 YFSETQ. This CDR3 has 15 residues. The DNA of the CDR3 is TGCGCCAGCAGCTCAGGGACAGGGCCCGGAAACACCATATATTTT. It specifies CASSSGTGPGNTIYF.

The rearrangement joins TRBV27 to TRBJ1-2, with D maybe TRBD1 (5 bases). The CDR3 is 14 amino acids. V was cut by 3 bases and J by 3 bases, with 11 bases left in between. Germline V gene data show CDR1 as MNHEY and CDR2 as SMNVEV (reference sequence). The CDR3 reads CASSFRVQDYGYTF. CDR3 DNA sequence: TGTGCCAGCAGTTTCAGGGTTCAGGACTATGGCTACACCTTC.

Remarks on this clone: Other DNA sequences from this sample encode an identical CDR3 as well. This chain uses TRBV3-1 (or the pseudogene TRBV3-2) with TRBJ2-5, with TRBD1 matching over 7 bases. Losses at the gene ends were 1 base for V and 5 bases for J; bases not matched to a gene: 1. Germline lookup yields CDR1 LGHDT and CDR2 YNNKEL (reference sequence). The CDR3 extends over 13 amino acids. The CDR3 sequence: CASSQGRGETQYF. CDR3 bases: TGTGCCAGCAGCCAAGGCAGGGGGGAGACCCAGTACTTC.

The V call is TRBV7-2, the J call TRBJ2-7, with a possible D match to TRBD2 (6 bases). The CDR3 runs 15 residues. V lost 5 bases to trimming and J lost 2 bases, with 16 bases between them. Germline loops: CDR1 SGHTA, CDR2 FQGNSA. The CDR3 protein is CASSRQDYSTYEQYF. In DNA, the CDR3 is TGTGCCAGCAGCAGGCAGGACTATTCTACCTACGAGCAGTACTTC.

The gene calls are TRBV28 and TRBJ2-3; TRBD1 matches 7 bases. The germline CDR1 and CDR2 sequences are MDHEN and SYDVKM. V shed 6 bases and J 1 base; nucleotides not matched to a gene: 7. The CDR3 runs 15 residues. The CDR3 spells CASSSSGTGTDTQYF. The CDR3, as DNA: TGTGCCAGCAGCTCGTCGGGGACAGGCACAGATACGCAGTATTTT. The full variable domain, completed using reference TRBV28 and TRBJ2-3, is DVKVTQSSRYLVKRTGEKVFLECVQDMDHENMFWYRQDPGLGLRLIYFSYDVKMKEKGDIPEGYSVSREKKERFSLILESASTNQTSMYLCASSSSGTGTDTQYFGPGTRLTVL.

This clone showed up just once. This chain uses TRBV5-4 with TRBJ2-3; 7 nucleotides match TRBD1. The V gene end was trimmed by 4 bases and the J gene end by 5 bases; junction bases not matched to a gene: 4. CDR1 is SGHNT and CDR2 is YYREEE in the germline V gene (reference sequence). The CDR3 runs 13 residues. CDR3 amino acids: CASSERQGDTQYF. CDR3 coding DNA: TGTGCCAGCAGCGAAAGACAGGGAGATACGCAGTATTTT.

V usage is TRBV19 and J usage is TRBJ2-1; 9 bases fit TRBD2. The CDR3 extends over 14 amino acids. Trimming took 3 bases from V and 8 from J; bases not matched to a gene: 5. The germline CDR1 and CDR2 sequences are LNHDA and SQIVND (reference sequence). CDR3 nucleotides: TGTGCCAGTAGTATGGGCGGGGGGGCACATGAGCAGTTCTTC. As protein: CASSMGGGAHEQFF.

This chain links TRBV19 with TRBJ2-3; TRBD1 agrees at 7 bases. The CDR3 length is 14 residues. CDR1 and CDR2 (germline): LNHDA, SQIVND (reference sequence). Trimming took 7 bases from V and 2 from J; bases not matched to a gene: 6. CDR3 residues: CASTDRANTDTQYF. The CDR3 DNA is TGTGCCAGTACAGACAGGGCGAACACAGATACGCAGTATTTT.

This clone has only a few counts. The gene calls are TRBV18 and TRBJ2-7, with D possibly matching TRBD2 (5 bases). Germline CDR1 is KGHSH and CDR2 is LQKENI. The CDR3 is made up of 13 amino acids. Trimming cost V 2 bases and J 6 bases, with 11 bases left between them. CDR3 DNA: TGTGCCAGCTCACCAGTAACGGGGTCCGAGCAGTACTTC. Protein sequence: CASSPVTGSEQYF.

CDR3 DNA: TGTGCCAGCAGCTTGGACGGGGATCAGCCCCAGCATTTT. Protein product: CASSLDGDQPQHF. V usage is TRBV5-6 and J usage is TRBJ1-5; no reliable D call. The CDR3 has 13 residues. Trimming took off 0 bases at V and 5 bases at J, with 6 bases between the two ends. Germline CDR1 reads SGHDT; CDR2 reads YYEEEE.

The rearrangement uses TRBV12-3 or TRBV12-4 and TRBJ1-2; D gene uncertain. Trimming removed 7 bases at V and 2 bases at J, with 8 bases between. CDR3 length equals 12 residues. This CDR3 is CASTAYNYGYTF. The CDR3 nucleotides are TGTGCCAGCACCGCCTACAACTATGGCTACACCTTC.

V and J are TRBV5-4 and TRBJ1-2; 7 positions match TRBD1. V was clipped by 6 bases and J by 7 bases; unmatched bases: 18. There are 16 residues in the CDR3. Germline V CDR1 and CDR2: SGHNT, YYREEE (reference sequence). The CDR3 sequence: CASTQGVLTGAGGYTF. The DNA of the CDR3 is TGTGCCAGCACCCAGGGGGTCCTCACGGGGGCGGGTGGCTACACCTTC.

The table lists this clone with a few counts. The genes are TRBV6-8 and TRBJ1-1; maybe TRBD1 (6 bases). CDR1 is MNHGY, CDR2 SAAAGT, per germline. The CDR3 is made up of 16 amino acids. The V end lost 2 bases, the J end lost 0 bases, and 13 bases lay between the germline ends. Here the CDR3 reads CASSYRAGALNTEAFF. In DNA form, the CDR3 reads TGTGCCAGCAGTTACAGGGCAGGGGCCCTGAACACTGAAGCTTTCTTT.

This clone has just a few counts. The rearrangement links TRBV30 to TRBJ1-1, with D possibly TRBD1 on 5 matching bases. This CDR3 region has 13 residues. Looked up from germline, CDR1 is GTSNPN and CDR2 is SVGIG (reference sequence). The V and J ends lost 1 base and 0 bases respectively, with 6 bases between them. The CDR3 DNA reads as TGTGCCTGGAGTGGACAGATGAACACTGAAGCTTTCTTT. It yields the protein CAWSGQMNTEAFF.

As regards this clone: A much larger clone differs from this one at a single base, so this may be a read error. Other DNA sequences in this sample translate to the same CDR3. This chain joins TRBV30 and TRBJ1-2, with 7 bases that match TRBD1. CDR1 is GTSNPN and CDR2 is SVGIG in the germline V gene (reference sequence). The CDR3 covers 13 residues. Trimming at V came to 3 bases and at J to 0 bases, leaving 1 base not matched to a gene. CDR3 coding DNA: TGTGCCTGGAGCGGGACAGCTAACTATGGCTACACCTTC. Protein sequence: CAWSGTANYGYTF.

For the CDR3, the DNA is TGTGCCAGCAGCTCAGGGGATGAAGAGACCCAGTACTTC. It translates to CASSSGDEETQYF. This chain uses TRBV11-3 with TRBJ2-5, with a weak D call TRBD1 (6 bases). CDR3 size: 13 residues. V was cut by 4 bases and J by 3 bases, with 9 bases left in between. CDR1 SGHNT and CDR2 YENEEA come from the germline V gene. The full variable domain, in which reference TRBV11-3 and TRBJ2-5 provide the parts outside the CDR3, is EAGVVQSPRYKIIEKKQPVAFWCNPISGHNTLYWYLQNLGQGPELLIRYENEEAVDDSQLPKDRFSAERLKGVDSTLKIQPAELGDSAVYLCASSSGDEETQYFGPGTRLLVL.

V gene TRBV18 combines with J gene TRBJ2-7, with D perhaps TRBD1 (5 bases). There are 14 residues in the CDR3. Germline lookup yields CDR1 KGHSH and CDR2 LQKENI. V dropped 0 bases and J dropped 4 bases, with 10 bases sitting between them. The CDR3: CASSPPGPPYEQYF. Written as DNA, the CDR3 is TGTGCCAGCTCACCACCGGGGCCGCCATACGAGCAGTACTTC.

This clone was observed a few times. The genes are TRBV11-2 and TRBJ1-6; D perhaps matches TRBD1 (5 bases). The CDR3 length is 15 residues. Germline V gives CDR1 SGHAT, CDR2 FQNNGV. V was shortened by 5 bases and J by 0 bases, with 8 bases between the two germline ends. The CDR3 sequence is CASSAGFSYNSPLHF. CDR3 nucleotide sequence: TGTGCCAGCAGCGCAGGGTTCTCCTATAATTCACCCCTCCACTTT.

The V gene is TRBV3-1 (or the pseudogene TRBV3-2), the J gene TRBJ2-2; 11 positions agree with TRBD2. This CDR3 has 12 amino acids. Germline-derived CDR1 and CDR2 are LGHDT and YNNKEL (reference sequence). The CDR3 nucleotides are TGTGGGACTAGCGGGTTCACCGGGGAGCTGTTTTTT. Protein sequence: CGTSGFTGELFF.

The gene calls are TRBV7-9 and TRBJ1-1; a weak D match, TRBD1 (5 bases). The CDR3 runs to 15 residues. V was clipped by 0 bases and J by 0 bases, with 8 bases between them. Germline loops: CDR1 SEHNR, CDR2 FQNEAQ (reference sequence). CDR3 amino acids: CASSLATRVNTEAFF. Here the CDR3 DNA reads TGTGCCAGCAGCTTAGCTACCAGGGTGAACACTGAAGCTTTCTTT.

This clone was picked up a small number of times. The V call is TRBV7-9, the J call TRBJ2-1; D not certain. Trimming stripped 0 bases from V and 1 base from J, with 16 bases between. The CDR3 loop spans 18 amino acids. Germline lookup yields CDR1 SEHNR and CDR2 FQNEAQ (reference sequence). CDR3 nucleotide sequence: TGTGCCAGCAGCTTAGCGCTTGTCTTCGACGGGTCCTACAATGAGCAGTTCTTC. Its translation: CASSLALVFDGSYNEQFF.

The chain is built from TRBV20-1 and TRBJ1-2, with D possibly matching TRBD1 (5 bases). Germline V gene sequence: CDR1 DFQATT, CDR2 SNEGSKA (reference sequence). The V end was cut by 3 bases, the J end by 10 bases, with 15 bases between. This CDR3 comprises 12 residues. The CDR3 is CSASQGTRDYTF. As DNA, the CDR3 is TGCAGTGCTAGTCAGGGAACTCGAGACTACACCTTC.

The V gene is TRBV15, the J gene TRBJ1-5; the D gene is possibly TRBD1 (5 bases). The CDR3 totals 16 residues. Germline CDR1 is LNHNV and CDR2 is YYDKDF (reference sequence). V lost 3 bases to trimming and J lost 7 bases, with 19 bases between them. The CDR3: CATSRVGLGAWQPQHF. The CDR3, as DNA: TGTGCCACCAGCAGGGTGGGGCTAGGGGCCTGGCAGCCCCAGCATTTT.

The genes are TRBV3-1 (or the pseudogene TRBV3-2) and TRBJ2-7, with TRBD1 as a possible D gene (5 bases). This CDR3 has 13 residues. The V end lost 5 bases, the J end lost 2 bases, and 10 bases lay between the germline ends. Germline CDR1 LGHDT, CDR2 YNNKEL (reference sequence). This CDR3 is CASSSDSTYEQYF. The DNA of the CDR3 is TGTGCCAGCAGCTCAGACAGCACCTACGAGCAGTACTTC.

The gene calls are TRBV7-2 and TRBJ2-1; D might be TRBD1 (8 bases). Per the germline V gene, CDR1 is SGHTA and CDR2 is FQGNSA. The V end lost 1 base, the J end lost 7 bases, and 11 bases lay between the germline ends. This CDR3 comprises 14 residues. The CDR3 is CASSLDRGGNEQFF. In DNA form, the CDR3 reads TGTGCCAGCAGCTTAGACAGGGGGGGTAATGAGCAGTTCTTC.

The CDR3 protein is CASSQWTDTRYF. CDR3 DNA sequence: TGTGCCAGCAGCCAATGGACCGATACTAGGTACTTC. The V gene is TRBV14, the J gene TRBJ2-7; weak D call: TRBD2 (5 bases). Germline CDR1 reads SGHDN; CDR2 reads FVKESK. V dropped 2 bases and J dropped 12 bases, with 14 bases sitting between them. CDR3 length: 12 residues.

This chain joins TRBV10-1 and TRBJ2-5; possible D gene TRBD1, 5 bases. V lost 3 bases and J 3 bases, leaving 8 bases between the germline ends. Per germline, CDR1 WNHNN and CDR2 SYGVQD (reference sequence). The CDR3 extends over 13 amino acids. CDR3 loop: CASSDAGKETQYF. Here the CDR3 DNA reads TGCGCCAGCAGTGACGCAGGGAAAGAGACCCAGTACTTC.